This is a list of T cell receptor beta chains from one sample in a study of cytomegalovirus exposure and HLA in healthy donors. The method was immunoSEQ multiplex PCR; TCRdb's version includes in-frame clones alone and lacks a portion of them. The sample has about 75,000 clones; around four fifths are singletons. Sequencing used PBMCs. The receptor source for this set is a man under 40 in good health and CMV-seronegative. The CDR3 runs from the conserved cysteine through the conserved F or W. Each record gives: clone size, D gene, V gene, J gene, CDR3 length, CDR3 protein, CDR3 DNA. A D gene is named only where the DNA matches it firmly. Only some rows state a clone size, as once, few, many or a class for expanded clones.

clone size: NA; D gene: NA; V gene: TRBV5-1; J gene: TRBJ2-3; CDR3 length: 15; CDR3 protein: CASSLDQRGTDTQYF; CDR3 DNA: TGCGCCAGCAGCTTGGACCAAAGAGGGACAGATACGCAGTATTTT
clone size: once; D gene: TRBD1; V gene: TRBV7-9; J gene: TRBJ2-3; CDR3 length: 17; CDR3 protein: CASSKRTGLGATDTQYF; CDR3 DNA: TGTGCCAGCAGCAAAAGGACAGGTCTAGGGGCCACAGATACGCAGTATTTT
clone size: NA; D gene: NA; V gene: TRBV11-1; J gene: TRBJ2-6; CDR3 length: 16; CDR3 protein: CASSLGVGAWANVLTF; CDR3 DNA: TGTGCCAGCAGCTTAGGGGTAGGGGCCTGGGCCAACGTCCTGACTTTC
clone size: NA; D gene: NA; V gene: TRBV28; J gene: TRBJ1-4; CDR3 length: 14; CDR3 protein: CASSLGGTNEKLFF; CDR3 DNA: TGTGCCAGCAGTCTTGGGGGCACTAATGAAAAACTGTTTTTT
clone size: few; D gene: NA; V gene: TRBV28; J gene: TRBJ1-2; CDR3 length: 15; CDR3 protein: CAIKTFGAGAGGYTF; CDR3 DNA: TGTGCCATTAAAACCTTTGGGGCAGGGGCCGGGGGCTACACCTTC
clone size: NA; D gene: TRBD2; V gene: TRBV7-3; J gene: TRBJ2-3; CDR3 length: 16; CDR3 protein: CASSSQLAGSRDTQYF; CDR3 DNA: TGTGCCAGCAGCTCACAATTAGCGGGGTCTCGGGATACGCAGTATTTT
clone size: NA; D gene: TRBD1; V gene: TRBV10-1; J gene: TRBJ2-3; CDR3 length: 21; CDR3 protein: CARQGAPGVPSPKVGTDTQYF; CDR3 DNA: TGCGCCAGACAGGGGGCGCCGGGTGTACCGAGTCCCAAGGTGGGGACAGATACGCAGTATTTT
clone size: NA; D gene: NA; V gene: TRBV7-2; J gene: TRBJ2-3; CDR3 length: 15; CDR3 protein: CASSPRTESTDTQYF; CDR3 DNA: TGTGCCAGCAGCCCCCGGACAGAGAGCACAGATACGCAGTATTTT
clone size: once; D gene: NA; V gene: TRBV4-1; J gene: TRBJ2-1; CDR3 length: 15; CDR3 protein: CASSQDSLGFDEQFF; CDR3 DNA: TGCGCCAGCAGCCAAGATAGCCTCGGGTTCGATGAGCAGTTCTTC
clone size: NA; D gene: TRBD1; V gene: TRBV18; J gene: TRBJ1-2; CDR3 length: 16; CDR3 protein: CASSPTGTGVNYGYTF; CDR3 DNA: TGTGCCAGCTCACCGACCGGGACAGGGGTCAACTATGGCTACACCTTC
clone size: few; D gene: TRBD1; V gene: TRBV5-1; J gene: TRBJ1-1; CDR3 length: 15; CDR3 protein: CASSLQTGLNTEAFF; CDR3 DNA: TGCGCCAGCAGCCTTCAGACAGGGCTGAACACTGAAGCTTTCTTT
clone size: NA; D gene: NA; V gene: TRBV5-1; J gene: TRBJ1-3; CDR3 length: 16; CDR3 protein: CASSLAAGNSGNTIYF; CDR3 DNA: TGCGCCAGCAGCTTGGCAGCAGGGAATTCTGGAAACACCATATATTTT
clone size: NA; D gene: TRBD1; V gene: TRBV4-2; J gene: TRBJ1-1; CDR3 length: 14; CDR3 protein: CASSPGGKNTEAFF; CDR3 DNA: TGTGCCAGCAGCCCAGGGGGGAAGAACACTGAAGCTTTCTTT
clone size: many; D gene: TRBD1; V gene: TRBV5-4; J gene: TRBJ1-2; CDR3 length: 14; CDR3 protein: CASSPGQGHYGYTF; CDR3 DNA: TGTGCCAGCAGCCCGGGACAGGGGCACTATGGCTACACCTTC
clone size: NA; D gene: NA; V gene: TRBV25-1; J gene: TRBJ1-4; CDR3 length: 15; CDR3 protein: CASSEWGGAREKLFF; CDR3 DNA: TGTGCCAGCAGTGAATGGGGGGGCGCGCGTGAAAAACTGTTTTTT
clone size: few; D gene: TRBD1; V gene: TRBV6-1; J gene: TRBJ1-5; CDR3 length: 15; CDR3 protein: CASSDGQGSSQPQHF; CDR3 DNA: TGTGCCAGCAGTGATGGACAGGGGAGTAGTCAGCCCCAGCATTTT
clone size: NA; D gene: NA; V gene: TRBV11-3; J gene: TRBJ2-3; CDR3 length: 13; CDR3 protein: CASSLETADTQYF; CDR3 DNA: TGTGCCAGCAGCTTAGAAACAGCAGATACGCAGTATTTT
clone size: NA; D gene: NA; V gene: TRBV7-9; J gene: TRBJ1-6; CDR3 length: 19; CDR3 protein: CASRLGTPGQRHDNSPLHF; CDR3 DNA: TGTGCCAGCAGGTTAGGAACTCCGGGACAACGACACGATAATTCACCCCTCCACTTT
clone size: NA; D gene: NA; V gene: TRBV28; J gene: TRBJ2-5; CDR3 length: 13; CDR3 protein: CASTLGGSETQYF; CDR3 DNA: TGTGCCAGCACCCTAGGGGGTTCGGAGACCCAGTACTTC
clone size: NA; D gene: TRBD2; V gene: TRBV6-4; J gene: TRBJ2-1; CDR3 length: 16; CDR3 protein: CASSKRLAATYNEQFF; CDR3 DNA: TGTGCCAGCAGTAAACGACTAGCGGCGACCTACAATGAGCAGTTCTTC
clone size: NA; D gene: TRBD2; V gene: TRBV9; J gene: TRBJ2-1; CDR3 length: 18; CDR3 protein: CASSAGTSGRRLGNEQFF; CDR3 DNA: TGTGCCAGCAGCGCCGGGACTAGCGGGAGGAGGTTGGGTAATGAGCAGTTCTTC
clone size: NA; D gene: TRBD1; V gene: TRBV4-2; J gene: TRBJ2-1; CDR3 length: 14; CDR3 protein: CASSRDRGWNEQFF; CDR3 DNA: TGTGCCAGCAGCCGGGACAGGGGATGGAATGAGCAGTTCTTC
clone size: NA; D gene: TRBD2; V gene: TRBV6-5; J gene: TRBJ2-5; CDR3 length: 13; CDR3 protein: CASSNSGGWGQYF; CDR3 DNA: TGTGCCAGCAGCAACTCGGGGGGATGGGGCCAGTACTTC
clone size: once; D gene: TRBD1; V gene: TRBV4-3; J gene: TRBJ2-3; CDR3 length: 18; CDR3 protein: CASSQRPRGQSNTDTQYF; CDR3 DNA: TGCGCCAGCAGCCAACGCCCTCGGGGACAGTCTAATACAGATACGCAGTATTTT
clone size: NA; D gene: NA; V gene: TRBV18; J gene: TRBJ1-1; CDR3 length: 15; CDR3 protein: CASSPRQGQDTEAFF; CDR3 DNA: TGTGCCAGCTCACCAAGGCAAGGTCAGGACACTGAAGCTTTCTTT
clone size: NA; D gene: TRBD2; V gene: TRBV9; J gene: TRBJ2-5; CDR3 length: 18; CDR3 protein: CASSVGVAGGYLQETQYF; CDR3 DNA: TGTGCCAGCAGCGTAGGGGTAGCGGGAGGATACCTCCAAGAGACCCAGTACTTC
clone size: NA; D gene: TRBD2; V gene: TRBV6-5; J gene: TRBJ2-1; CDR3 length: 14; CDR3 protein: CASSLAGPYHEQFF; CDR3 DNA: TGTGCCAGCAGCCTAGCGGGACCATATCATGAGCAGTTCTTC
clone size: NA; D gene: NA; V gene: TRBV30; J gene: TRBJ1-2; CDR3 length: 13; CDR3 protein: CAWSVPGNYGYTF; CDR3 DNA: TGTGCCTGGAGTGTGCCAGGGAACTATGGCTACACCTTC
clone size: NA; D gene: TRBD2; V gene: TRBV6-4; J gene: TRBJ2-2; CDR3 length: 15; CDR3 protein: CASSETSGNTGELFF; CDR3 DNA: TGTGCCAGCAGTGAGACTAGCGGAAACACCGGGGAGCTGTTTTTT
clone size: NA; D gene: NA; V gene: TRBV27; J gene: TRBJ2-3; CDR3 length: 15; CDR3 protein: CASSFGLFSTDTQYF; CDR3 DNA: TGTGCCAGCAGTTTTGGGCTGTTTAGCACAGATACGCAGTATTTT
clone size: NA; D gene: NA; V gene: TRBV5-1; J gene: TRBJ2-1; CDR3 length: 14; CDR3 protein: CASSLDAGINEQFF; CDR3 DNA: TGCGCCAGCAGCTTAGATGCCGGGATCAATGAGCAGTTCTTC
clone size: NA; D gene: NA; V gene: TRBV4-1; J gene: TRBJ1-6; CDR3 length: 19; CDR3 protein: CASSQDLFGIIRKVSPLHF; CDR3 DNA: TGCGCCAGCAGCCAAGATCTGTTCGGGATCATAAGAAAGGTTTCACCCCTCCACTTT
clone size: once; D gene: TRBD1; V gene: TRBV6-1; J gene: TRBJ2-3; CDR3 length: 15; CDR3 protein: CASSANYNRQGWVDF; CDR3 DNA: TGTGCCAGCAGTGCAAATTACAATCGACAGGGTTGGGTTGATTTT
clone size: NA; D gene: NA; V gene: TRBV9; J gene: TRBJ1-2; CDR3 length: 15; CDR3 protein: CASSSQKPRGYGYTF; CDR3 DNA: TGTGCCAGCAGCTCACAAAAACCAAGGGGTTATGGCTACACCTTC
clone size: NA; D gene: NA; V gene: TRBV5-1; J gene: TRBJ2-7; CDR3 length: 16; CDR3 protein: CASTYYPGEISYEQYF; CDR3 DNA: TGCGCCAGCACCTACTACCCCGGTGAAATCTCCTACGAGCAGTACTTC
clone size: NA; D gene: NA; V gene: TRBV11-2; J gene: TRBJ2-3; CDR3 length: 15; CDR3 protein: CASTPLRRSTDTQYF; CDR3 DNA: TGTGCCAGCACGCCTCTTAGGAGGAGCACAGATACGCAGTATTTT
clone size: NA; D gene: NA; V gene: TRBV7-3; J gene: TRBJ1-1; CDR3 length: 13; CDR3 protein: CASSFWRDTEAFF; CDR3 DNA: TGTGCCAGCAGCTTCTGGAGGGACACTGAAGCTTTCTTT
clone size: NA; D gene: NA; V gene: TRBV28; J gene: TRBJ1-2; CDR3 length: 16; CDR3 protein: CASSLISERTAYGYTF; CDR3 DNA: TGTGCCAGCAGTTTAATTTCCGAACGGACTGCATATGGCTACACCTTC
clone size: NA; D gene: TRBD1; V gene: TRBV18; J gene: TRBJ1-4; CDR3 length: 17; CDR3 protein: CASSTPGQGRGEEKLFF; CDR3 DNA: TGTGCCAGCTCCACACCGGGACAGGGAAGGGGCGAAGAAAAACTGTTTTTT
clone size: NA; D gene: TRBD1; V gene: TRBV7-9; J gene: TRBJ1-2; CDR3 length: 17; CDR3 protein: CASSSRTGIASNYGYTF; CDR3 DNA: TGTGCCAGCAGCTCCCGGACAGGAATAGCTTCTAACTATGGCTACACCTTC
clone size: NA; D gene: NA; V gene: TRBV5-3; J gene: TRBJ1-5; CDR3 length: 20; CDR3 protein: CARSLDYGTSGQENNQPQHF; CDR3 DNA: TGTGCCAGAAGCTTGGACTATGGTACCTCGGGACAAGAAAACAATCAGCCCCAGCATTTT
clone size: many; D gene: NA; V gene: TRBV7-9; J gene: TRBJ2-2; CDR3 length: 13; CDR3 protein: CAGGPGSSGELFF; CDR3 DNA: TGTGCCGGAGGGCCCGGTTCATCCGGGGAGCTGTTTTTT
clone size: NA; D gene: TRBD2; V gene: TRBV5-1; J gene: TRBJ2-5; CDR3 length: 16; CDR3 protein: CASSSIRAGPQETQYF; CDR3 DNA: TGCGCCAGCAGCTCCATCCGAGCGGGGCCCCAAGAGACCCAGTACTTC
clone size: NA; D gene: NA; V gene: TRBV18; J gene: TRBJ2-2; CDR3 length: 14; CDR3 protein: CASSPAQNTGELFF; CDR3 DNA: TGTGCCAGCTCACCGGCTCAGAACACCGGGGAGCTGTTTTTT
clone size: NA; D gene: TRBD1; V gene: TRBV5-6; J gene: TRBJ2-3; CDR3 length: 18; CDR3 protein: CASSPTPRQGARGDTQYF; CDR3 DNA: TGTGCCAGCAGCCCCACCCCAAGACAGGGGGCGAGAGGAGATACGCAGTATTTT
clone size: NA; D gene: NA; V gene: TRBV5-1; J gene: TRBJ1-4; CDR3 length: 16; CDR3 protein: CASSSNGGGTNEKLFF; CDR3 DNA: TGCGCCAGCAGCTCAAACGGTGGAGGGACTAATGAAAAACTGTTTTTT
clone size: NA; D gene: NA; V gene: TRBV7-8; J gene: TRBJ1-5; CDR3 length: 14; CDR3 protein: CASSLDISNQPQHF; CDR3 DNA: TGTGCCAGCAGCTTAGACATAAGTAATCAGCCCCAGCATTTT
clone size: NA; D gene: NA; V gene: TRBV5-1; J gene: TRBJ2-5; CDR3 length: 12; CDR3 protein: CASGQNQETQYF; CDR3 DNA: TGCGCCAGCGGCCAGAATCAAGAGACCCAGTACTTC
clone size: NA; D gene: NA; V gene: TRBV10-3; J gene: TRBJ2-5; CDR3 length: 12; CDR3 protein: CAISEGRGTQYF; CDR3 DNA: TGTGCCATCAGTGAGGGCCGGGGGACCCAGTACTTC
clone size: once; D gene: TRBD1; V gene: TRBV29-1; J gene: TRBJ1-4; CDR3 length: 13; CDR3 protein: CSVETGRNEKLFF; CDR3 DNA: TGCAGCGTTGAGACAGGGCGGAATGAAAAACTGTTTTTT
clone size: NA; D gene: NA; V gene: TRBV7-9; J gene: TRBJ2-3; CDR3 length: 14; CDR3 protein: CASSFSSTTDTQYF; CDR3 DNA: TGTGCCAGCAGCTTTAGTAGTACCACAGATACGCAGTATTTT
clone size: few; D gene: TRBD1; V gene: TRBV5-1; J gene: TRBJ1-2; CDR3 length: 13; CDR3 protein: CASSLRQGDGYTF; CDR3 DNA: TGCGCCAGCAGCTTACGACAGGGTGATGGCTACACCTTC
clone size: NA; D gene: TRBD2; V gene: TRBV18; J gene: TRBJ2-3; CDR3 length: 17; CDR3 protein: CASSPLAGRSSTDTQYF; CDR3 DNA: TGTGCCAGCTCACCATTAGCGGGGCGATCTAGCACAGATACGCAGTATTTT
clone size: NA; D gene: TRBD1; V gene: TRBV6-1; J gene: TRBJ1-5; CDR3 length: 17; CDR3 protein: CASSAQIRQGAHQPQHF; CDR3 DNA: TGTGCCAGCAGTGCACAAATCCGACAGGGGGCACATCAGCCCCAGCATTTT
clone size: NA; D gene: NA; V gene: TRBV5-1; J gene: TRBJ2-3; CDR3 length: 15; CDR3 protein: CASSLGQRLTDTQYF; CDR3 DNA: TGCGCCAGCAGCTTAGGACAGCGACTCACAGATACGCAGTATTTT
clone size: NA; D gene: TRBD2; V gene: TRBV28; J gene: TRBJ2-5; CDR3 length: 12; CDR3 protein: CASNGGAGTQYF; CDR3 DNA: TGTGCCAGCAACGGGGGGGCCGGGACCCAGTACTTC
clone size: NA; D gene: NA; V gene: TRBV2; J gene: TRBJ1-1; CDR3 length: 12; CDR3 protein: CASSDPVTPTFF; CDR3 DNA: TGTGCCAGCAGTGACCCCGTTACTCCGACTTTCTTT
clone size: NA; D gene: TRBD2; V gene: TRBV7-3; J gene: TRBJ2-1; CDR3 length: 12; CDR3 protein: CASSFQGGEQFF; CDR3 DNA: TGTGCCAGCAGCTTCCAGGGAGGGGAGCAGTTCTTC
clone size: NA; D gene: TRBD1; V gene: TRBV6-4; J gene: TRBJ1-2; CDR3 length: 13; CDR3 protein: CASSTGTGYGYTF; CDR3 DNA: TGTGCCAGCAGTACCGGGACAGGGTATGGCTACACCTTC